This TCR beta chain was captured by sequencing in a study of cytomegalovirus exposure and HLA in healthy donors. PCR primers comprised 60 Vbeta and 13 Jbeta primers. The repertoire was sequenced with immunoSEQ multiplex PCR; TCRdb's copy has only in-frame clones and lacks some. The repertoire consists of around 190,000 clones, with 70% to 85% occurring once and the leading ten covering 1% to 1.5%. The CDR3 loop spans 12 amino acids. Trimming pared 6 bases from V and 10 bases from J, leaving 12 bases between. CDR1 and CDR2 (germline): LNHDA, SQIVND (reference sequence). Study-wide results and caveats: The authors considered a cluster of highly shared sequence variants likely to be a sequencing artifact. TCR association rates varied by HLA locus in a later analysis, with DRB1 highest and HLA-C lowest.

About this clone: Its antigen is unidentified.

The specimen sequenced was PBMCs. This sequence joins TRBV19 and TRBJ1-4; no clear D gene. The source of this sequence is a girl aged 2-9 years in good health and CMV-seropositive. CDR3 nucleotides: TGTGCCAGTAGCCGGGTCCCAGCAAAACTGTTTTTT. It specifies CASSRVPAKLFF.